This TCR beta chain was found in a study of persistence of HIV-infected CD4 T cells. This CDR3 has 15 amino acids. CDR1 and CDR2 from the germline V gene are SGHAT and FQDESV (reference sequence). V was cut by 2 bases and J by 1 base, with 11 bases left in between. Stimulation used 10 ug/mL lysate from CMV-infected fibroblasts. Sorting selected CD4+ T cells upregulating both CD40 ligand and CD69. Donors had CD4+ T cell counts above 400 cells/uL and were CMV-seropositive. This clone is labeled as medium-sized (0.01 to 0.1%). Its antigen is not known. The immunoSEQ assay was version 4, run in survey mode. Libraries were prepared by immunoSEQ multiplex PCR; TCRdb keeps only in-frame clonotypes and omits some of them. The repertoire holds some 16,000 clones, with less than 75% as singletons.

Sequenced material: CD4+ T cells sorted from PBMCs after approximately 18-hour stimulation, taken from a patient who received antiretroviral therapy. The chain recombines TRBV11-1 with TRBJ1-1; D is uncertain. The clonotype was recovered from an adult woman with HIV who was CMV-seropositive. The CDR3 DNA sequence: TGTGCCAGCAGCTTATTCCCGTGGGCGAACACTGAAGCTTTCTTT. This translates into CASSLFPWANTEAFF.